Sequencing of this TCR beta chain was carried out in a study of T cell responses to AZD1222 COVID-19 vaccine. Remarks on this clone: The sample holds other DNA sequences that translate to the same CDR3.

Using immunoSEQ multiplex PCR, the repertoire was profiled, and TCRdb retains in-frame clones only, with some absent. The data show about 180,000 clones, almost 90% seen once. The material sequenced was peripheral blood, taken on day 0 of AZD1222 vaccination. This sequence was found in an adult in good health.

CDR3 region: CASSLTPGSTDTQYF. Here the CDR3 DNA reads TGTGCCAGCAGCTTAACTCCCGGGAGCACAGATACGCAGTATTTT. V and J are TRBV7-3 and TRBJ2-3; D ambiguous. V lost 0 bases, J lost 0 bases, and 7 bases lay in between. The germline CDR1 and CDR2 sequences are SGHTA and FQGTGA. This CDR3 is 15 amino acids long.